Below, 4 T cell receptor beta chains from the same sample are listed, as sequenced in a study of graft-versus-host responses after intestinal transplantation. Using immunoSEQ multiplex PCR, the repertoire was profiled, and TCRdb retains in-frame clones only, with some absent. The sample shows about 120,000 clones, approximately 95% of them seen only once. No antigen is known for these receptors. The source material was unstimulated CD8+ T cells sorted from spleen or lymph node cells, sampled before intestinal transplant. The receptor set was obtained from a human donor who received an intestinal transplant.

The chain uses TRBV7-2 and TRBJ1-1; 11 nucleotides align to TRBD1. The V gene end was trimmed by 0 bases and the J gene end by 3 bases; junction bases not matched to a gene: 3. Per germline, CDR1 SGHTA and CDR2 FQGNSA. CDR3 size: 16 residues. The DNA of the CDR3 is TGTGCCAGCAGCTTAGCGTGGGGACAGGGGGACACTGAAGCTTTCTTT. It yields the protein CASSLAWGQGDTEAFF.

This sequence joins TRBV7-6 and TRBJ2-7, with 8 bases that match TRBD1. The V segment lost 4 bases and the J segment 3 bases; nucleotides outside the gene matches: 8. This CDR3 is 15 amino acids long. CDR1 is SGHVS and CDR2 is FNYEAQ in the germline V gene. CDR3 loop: CASSSTGGKFYEQYF. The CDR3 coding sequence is TGTGCCAGCAGCTCTACAGGGGGAAAATTCTACGAGCAGTACTTC.

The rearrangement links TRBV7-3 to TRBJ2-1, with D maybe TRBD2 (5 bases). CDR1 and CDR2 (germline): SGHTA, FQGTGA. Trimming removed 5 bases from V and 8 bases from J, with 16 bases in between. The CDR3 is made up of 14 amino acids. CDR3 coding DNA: TGTGCCAGCAGCCCCTACACTAGTAGGGATGAGCAGTTCTTC. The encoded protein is CASSPYTSRDEQFF.

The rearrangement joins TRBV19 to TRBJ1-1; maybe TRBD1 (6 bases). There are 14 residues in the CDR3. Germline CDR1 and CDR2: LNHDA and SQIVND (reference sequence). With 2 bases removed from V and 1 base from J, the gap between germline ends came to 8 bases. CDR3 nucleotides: TGTGCCAGTAGTATAACAGGGTCGAACACTGAAGCTTTCTTT. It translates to CASSITGSNTEAFF.